This TCR beta chain was recorded in a study of CD8 T cells in Susac syndrome. An amount of RNA that ranged from roughly 0.45 to 1 ug was reverse transcribed with random hexamers. Amplification of TCR beta CDR3 across 54 Vbeta and 13 Jbeta was performed with immunoSEQ multiplex PCR. TCRdb reprocessed the immunoSEQ multiplex PCR reads with MiXCR, giving one entry per CDR3 protein. The table shows just over 300,000 distinct CDR3 sequences, with about 90% occurring only once. In germline, CDR1 is SGDLS, CDR2 YYNGEE. The CDR3 loop spans 16 amino acids. Unmatched junction bases numbered 11, after V lost 0 bases and J lost 9 bases. CD8+ and CD4+ T cells from blood underwent TCR beta sequencing. The TEMRA cells underwent FACS enrichment, while the CD8+ and CD4+ T cells underwent negative isolation.

This clonotype was sampled from a human donor with multiple sclerosis. Source material: CD4+ T cells from PBMCs. The chain carries TRBV9 and TRBJ2-1; TRBD1 matches at 8 bases. In nucleotides, the CDR3 is TGTGCCAGCAGCGTAGCCCGGGACGGGGACAGGTGTGAGCAGTTCTTC. It specifies CASSVARDGDRCEQFF.